The clone carrying this T cell receptor beta chain was seen only once. The entry originates in a study of T cells after somatic rescue of genetic block. The CDR3 covers 14 residues. Trimming removed 4 bases from V and 2 bases from J; junction bases left unmatched: 4. Germline assignment: CDR1 MNHEY and CDR2 SVGAGI. Measured with immunoSEQ multiplex PCR; TCRdb has only the in-frame clones, and not every one. The sample records under 150,000 clones, about 89% being singletons. The sequenced sample was peripheral blood mononuclear cells (PBMCs). The V and J genes are TRBV6-5 and TRBJ2-7; the match to TRBD2 covers 8 bases. This TCR derives from a woman younger than 35. CDR3 region: CASSFAGGPYEQYF. Written as DNA, the CDR3 is TGTGCCAGCAGTTTCGCGGGGGGTCCCTACGAGCAGTACTTC.